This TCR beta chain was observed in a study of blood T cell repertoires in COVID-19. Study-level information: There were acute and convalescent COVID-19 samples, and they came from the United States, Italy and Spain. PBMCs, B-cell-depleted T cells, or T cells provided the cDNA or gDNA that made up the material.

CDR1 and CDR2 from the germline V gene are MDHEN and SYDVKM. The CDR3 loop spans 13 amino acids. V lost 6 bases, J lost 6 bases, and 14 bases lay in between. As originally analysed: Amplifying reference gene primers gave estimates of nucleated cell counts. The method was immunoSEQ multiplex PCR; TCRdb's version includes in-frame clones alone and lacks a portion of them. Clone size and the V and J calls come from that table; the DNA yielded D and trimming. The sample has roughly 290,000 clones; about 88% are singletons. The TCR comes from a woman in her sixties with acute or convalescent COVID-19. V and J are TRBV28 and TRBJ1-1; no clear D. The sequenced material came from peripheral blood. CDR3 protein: CASRDPGWSEAFF. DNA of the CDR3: TGTGCCAGCAGAGACCCGGGTTGGTCTGAAGCTTTCTTT.